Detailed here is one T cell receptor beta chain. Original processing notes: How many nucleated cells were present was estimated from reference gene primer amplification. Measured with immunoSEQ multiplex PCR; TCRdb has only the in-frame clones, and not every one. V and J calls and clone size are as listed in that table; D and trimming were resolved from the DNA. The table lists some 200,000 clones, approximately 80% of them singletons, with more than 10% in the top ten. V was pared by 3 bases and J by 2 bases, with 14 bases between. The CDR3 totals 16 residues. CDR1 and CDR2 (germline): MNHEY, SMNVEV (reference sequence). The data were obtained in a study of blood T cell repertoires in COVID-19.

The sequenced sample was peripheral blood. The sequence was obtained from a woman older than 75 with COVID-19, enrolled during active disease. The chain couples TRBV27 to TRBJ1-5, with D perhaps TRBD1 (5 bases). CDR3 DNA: TGTGCCAGCAGTTTCGCAGGGCGAAGTGGCAATCAGCCCCAGCATTTT. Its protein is CASSFAGRSGNQPQHF.